Detailed here is one T cell receptor (beta chain). The antigen remains unidentified. The junction had 19 bases not matched to a gene; V was cut back by 4 bases and J by 6 bases. Germline V gives CDR1 SGHKS, CDR2 YYEKEE (reference sequence). CDR3 length equals 18 residues. The source of the sample is a study of T cell responses to AZD1222 COVID-19 vaccine. Findings and limits, study-wide: Within unmutated variant regions lay the reported targets of nearly half of spike-specific TCRs.

Using immunoSEQ multiplex PCR, the repertoire was profiled, and TCRdb retains in-frame clones only, with some absent. The sample gives 55,000 to 80,000 clones, around 89% of which show up once; about 28% is in the top ten. The sample consisted of peripheral blood, taken 28 days after the second AZD1222 dose. This chain connects TRBV5-5 to TRBJ2-1; TRBD2 agrees at 7 bases. The clonotype comes from an adult who received the AZD1222 COVID-19 vaccine. This CDR3 is CASSPERSLAGVINEQFF. CDR3 coding DNA: TGTGCCAGCAGCCCAGAAAGGAGTCTCGCGGGAGTTATCAATGAGCAGTTCTTC.